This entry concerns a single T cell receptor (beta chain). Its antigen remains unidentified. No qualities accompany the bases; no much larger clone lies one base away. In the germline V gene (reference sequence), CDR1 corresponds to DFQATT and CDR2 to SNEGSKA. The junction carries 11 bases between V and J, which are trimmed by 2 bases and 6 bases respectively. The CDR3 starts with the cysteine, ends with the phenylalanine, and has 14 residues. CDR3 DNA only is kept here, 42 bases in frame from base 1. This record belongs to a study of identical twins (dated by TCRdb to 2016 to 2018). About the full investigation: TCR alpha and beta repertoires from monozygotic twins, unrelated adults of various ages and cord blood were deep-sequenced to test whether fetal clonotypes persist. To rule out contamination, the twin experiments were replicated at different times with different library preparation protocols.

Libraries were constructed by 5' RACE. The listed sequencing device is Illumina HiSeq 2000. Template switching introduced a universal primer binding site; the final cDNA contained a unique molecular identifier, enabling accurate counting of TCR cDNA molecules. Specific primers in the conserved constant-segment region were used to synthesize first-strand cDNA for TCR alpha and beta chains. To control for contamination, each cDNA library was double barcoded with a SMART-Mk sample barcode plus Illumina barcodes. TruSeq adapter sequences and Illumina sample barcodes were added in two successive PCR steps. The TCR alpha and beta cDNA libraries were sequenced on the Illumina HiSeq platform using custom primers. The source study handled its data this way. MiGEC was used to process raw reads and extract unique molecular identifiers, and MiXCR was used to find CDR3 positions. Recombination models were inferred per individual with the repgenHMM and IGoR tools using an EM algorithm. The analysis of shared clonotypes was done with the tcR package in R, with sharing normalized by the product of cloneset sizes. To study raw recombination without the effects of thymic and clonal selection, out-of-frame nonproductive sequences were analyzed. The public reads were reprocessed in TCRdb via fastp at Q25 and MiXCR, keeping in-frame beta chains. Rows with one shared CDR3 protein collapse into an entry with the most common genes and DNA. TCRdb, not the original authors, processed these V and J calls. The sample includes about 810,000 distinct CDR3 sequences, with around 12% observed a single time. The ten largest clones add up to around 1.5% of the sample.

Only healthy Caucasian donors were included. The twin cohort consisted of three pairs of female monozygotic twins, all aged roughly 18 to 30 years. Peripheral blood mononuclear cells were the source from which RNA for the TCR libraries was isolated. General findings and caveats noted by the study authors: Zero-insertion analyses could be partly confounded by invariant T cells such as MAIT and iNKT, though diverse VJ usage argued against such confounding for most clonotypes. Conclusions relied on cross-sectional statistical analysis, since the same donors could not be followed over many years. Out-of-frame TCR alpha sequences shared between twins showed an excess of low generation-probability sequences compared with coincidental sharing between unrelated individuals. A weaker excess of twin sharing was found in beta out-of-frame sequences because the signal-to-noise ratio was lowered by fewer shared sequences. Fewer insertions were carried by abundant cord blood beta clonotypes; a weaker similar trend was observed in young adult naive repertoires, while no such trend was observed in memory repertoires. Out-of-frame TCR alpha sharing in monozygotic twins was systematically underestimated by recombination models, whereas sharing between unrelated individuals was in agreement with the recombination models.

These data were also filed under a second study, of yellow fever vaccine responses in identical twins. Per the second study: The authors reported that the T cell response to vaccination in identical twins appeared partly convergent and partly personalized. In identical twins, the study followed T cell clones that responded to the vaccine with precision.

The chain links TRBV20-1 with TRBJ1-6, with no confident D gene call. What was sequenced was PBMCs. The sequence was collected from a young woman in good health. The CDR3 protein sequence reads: CSARNSDTNSPLHF. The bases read TGCAGTGCTAGAAACAGCGATACTAATTCACCCCTCCACTTT.